This TCR beta chain originates from a study of shared clonotypes between healthy human individuals (dated by TCRdb to the early 2020s). Regarding the complete study: The cohort comprised a couple of women and a few men aged 18 to 49 years. Blood TCR repertoires of about 5 healthy adults were deeply sequenced to estimate repertoire size and the extent of clonotype sharing between individuals. For each donor, CD4 naive and CD4 memory were each run on three plates, CD8 naive on two plates, and CD8 memory on one plate. Each donor's leukapheresis produced roughly between roughly 0.85 and 10 billion PBMCs. Libraries were prepared and TCR repertoires were sequenced by different laboratories using diverse techniques, in order to increase sequencing depth and limit assay-specific biases. Paper-wide results and their limitations: Across a few donors, approximately 4.9% of naive CD4, over 3% of naive CD8, 2.3% of memory CD4, and over 0.35% of memory CD8 clonotypes were shared. Pairwise subsampling indicated that sequencing depth was expected to affect the degree of clonotype sharing among donors. Even with the large sequencing depth, rarefaction of the sorted-subset datasets indicated that sequencing was incomplete. Because the study included only a small number of donors, the genetic and exposure-history diversity represented was limited. Only blood was sampled, and tissue TCR repertoires likely differ from those in blood. Clonotypes shared by all four sorted-subset donors showed higher generation probabilities than non-shared clonotypes. Larger estimated clonotype richness was generally found for naive subsets than for memory subsets.

The donors were healthy, HIV-negative adults with no recently reported acute infections or vaccinations. Every donor was a Caucasian adult residing in Nashville, Tennessee, USA. CD4+ T cells were enriched through magnetic negative selection, after which naive cells were positively selected on CD45RA and the remaining negative fraction served as the memory subset. After blood collection by leukapheresis, PBMCs were isolated using Ficoll-Histopaque density gradient centrifugation and then cryopreserved in the vapor phase of liquid nitrogen. Analytical flow cytometry was used to check the purity and quantity of every magnetically sorted T cell population. Genomic DNA was isolated from each sorted fraction and quantified by UV absorbance on a Nanodrop 2000c. Using the deep immunoSEQ assay, TCR CDR3 regions were amplified from genomic DNA by multiplex PCR. Genomic DNA extracted from each cell subset was distributed evenly over all wells of several immunoSEQ 96-well plates, and each plate served as one replicate. Each replicate PCR for sorted subsets received approximately 200 ng genomic DNA, equal to some 32,000 T cell genomes. Purified libraries were quantified with a Qubit 3.0 fluorometer, sized on a Bioanalyzer 2100, and re-quantified with the KAPA Library Quantification kit. Each immunoSEQ 96-well plate was sequenced on its own single-read 150-cycle Illumina NextSeq 550 flow cell. In the source study's methods: Because the immunoSEQ output included only junctional sequences and no quality scores, the filtering could not be the same as the filtering used for full-length reads. To assign V/J genes and CDR3, sequences were annotated against IMGT germline references using PyIR, a Python wrapper for IgBLAST v1.9. Any read was removed if the V/J assignment was weak (E-value above 1e-6), the CDR3 was missing, or the read contained stop codons, out-of-frame junctions, or ambiguous translated residues. V3J clonotypes were defined as sequences sharing the same inferred V gene, J gene, and CDR3 amino acid sequence. To compute the percentage overlap between repertoires, the number of shared unique clonotypes was divided by the size of the smaller repertoire. RTK rarefaction, the Chao1 estimator, and Recon v2.1 estimates of unobserved clonotypes were used to assess repertoire richness. Generation probabilities were computed with OLGA for all TCRbeta clonotypes obtained by the gDNA method from a few donors. What TCRdb holds here is the immuneACCESS table cut down to in-frame rearrangements. Part of the clones is not present; checked against another copy, under half of the missing clones reflect an unresolved V gene, and the others are unexplained. The V and J calls and the clone size are those of that table, but D and trimming were determined from the DNA. The sample records over 1.4 million clones, around 97% of which are singletons. Over 1% of the sample lies in the top ten.

The table lists this clone with a count of one. The antigen it recognizes is unknown. Base qualities are not at hand, and no much larger clone is one base apart. CDR3 length: 18 amino acids, cysteine to phenylalanine. Kept here is only the CDR3 DNA, which spans 54 bases and is read in frame from base 1. V loses 1 base at its end and J loses 1 base; junction bases beyond the gene matches: 14. The germline V gene (reference sequence) provides CDR1 SGHNT and CDR2 YYREEE. The TCR originated in a man aged 30-40 years in good health. The sample comprised naive CD4+ T cells sorted from blood. The cell subset or site label of this sample denotes: CD45RA+ positively selected. The rearranged chain carries TRBV5-4 and TRBJ2-7, with 7 central nucleotides matching TRBD1. The nucleotides are TGTGCCAGCAGCTTGTCCCGCCCTACGGACAGGCCTTCCTACGAGCAGTACTTC. Translated, it reads CASSLSRPTDRPSYEQYF. The full variable domain, completed from the reference TRBV5-4 and TRBJ2-7 proteins outside the CDR3, reads ETGVTQSPTHLIKTRGQQVTLRCSSQSGHNTVSWYQQALGQGPQFIFQYYREEENGRGNFPPRFSGLQFPNYSSELNVNALELDDSALYLCASSLSRPTDRPSYEQYFGPGTRLTVT.